This T cell receptor (beta chain) was found in a study of neurological immune-mediated disorders. On the study more broadly: Of the roughly 35 patients who had multiple sclerosis, about 30 had the relapsing-remitting form and 3 had the secondary progressive form. The study, taken as a whole, reports: Phylogenetic grouping placed 18 of 34 multiple sclerosis patients' repertoires in one related-CDR3 cluster, a possible signature. Falling below healthy controls, multiple sclerosis showed the least TCR clonal expansion, while HTLV-1-associated myelopathy showed the most.

The CDR3 contains 14 residues. V dropped 3 bases and J dropped 9 bases, with 15 bases sitting between them. Germline CDR1 reads MNHNY; CDR2 reads SVGAGI (reference sequence). The time point was: longitudinal time-point 2. The cDNA was synthesized by 5'RACE incorporating 10-nucleotide random UMIs. TCRdb fed the 5' RACE reads into MiXCR, producing one record per CDR3 protein. The table lists about 80,000 distinct CDR3 sequences, 4.5% to 7.5% of them singletons. This clonotype was observed at least ten times. The antigen is undetermined. The TCR originated in a woman aged 55 to 70 with multiple sclerosis. Sequencing was done on a sample of PBMCs. The rearrangement links TRBV6-6 to TRBJ1-3; D is undetermined. DNA for the CDR3: TGTGCCAGCAGTTATTCTGACCGGTTAGGCACCATATATTTT. Its translation: CASSYSDRLGTIYF.